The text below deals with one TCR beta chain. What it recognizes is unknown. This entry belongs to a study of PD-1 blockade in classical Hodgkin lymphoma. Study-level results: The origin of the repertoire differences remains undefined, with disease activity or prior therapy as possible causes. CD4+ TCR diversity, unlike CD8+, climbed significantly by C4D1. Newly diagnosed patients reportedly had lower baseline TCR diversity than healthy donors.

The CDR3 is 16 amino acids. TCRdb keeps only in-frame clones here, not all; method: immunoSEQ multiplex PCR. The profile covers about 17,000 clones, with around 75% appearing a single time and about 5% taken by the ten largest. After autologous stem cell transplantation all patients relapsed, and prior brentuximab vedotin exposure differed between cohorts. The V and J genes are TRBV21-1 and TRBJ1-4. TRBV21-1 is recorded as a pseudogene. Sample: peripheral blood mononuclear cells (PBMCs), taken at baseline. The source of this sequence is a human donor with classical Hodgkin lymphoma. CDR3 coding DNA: TGTGCCAGCAGCCCGACTCTAGGGGGGACTAATGAAAAACTGTTTTTT. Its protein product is CASSPTLGGTNEKLFF.